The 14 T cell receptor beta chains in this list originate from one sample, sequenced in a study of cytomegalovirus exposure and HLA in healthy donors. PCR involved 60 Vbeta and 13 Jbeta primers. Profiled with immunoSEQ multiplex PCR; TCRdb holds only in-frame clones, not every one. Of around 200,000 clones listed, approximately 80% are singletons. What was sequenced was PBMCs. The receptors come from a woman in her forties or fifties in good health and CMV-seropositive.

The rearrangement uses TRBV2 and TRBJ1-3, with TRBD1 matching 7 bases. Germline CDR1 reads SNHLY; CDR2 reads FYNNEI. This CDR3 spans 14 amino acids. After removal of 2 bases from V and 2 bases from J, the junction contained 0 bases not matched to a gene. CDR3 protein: CASSETGAGNTIYF. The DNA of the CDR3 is TGTGCCAGCAGTGAAACAGGGGCTGGAAACACCATATATTTT.

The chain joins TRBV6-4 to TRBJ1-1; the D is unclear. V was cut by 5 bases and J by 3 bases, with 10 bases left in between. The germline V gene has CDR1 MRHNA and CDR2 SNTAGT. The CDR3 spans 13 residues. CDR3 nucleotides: TGTGCCAGCAGTCGAGAACTCGACACTGAAGCTTTCTTT. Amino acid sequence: CASSRELDTEAFF.

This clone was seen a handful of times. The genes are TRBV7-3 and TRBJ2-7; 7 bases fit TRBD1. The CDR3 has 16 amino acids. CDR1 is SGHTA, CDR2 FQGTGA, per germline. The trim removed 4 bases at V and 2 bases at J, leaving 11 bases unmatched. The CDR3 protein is CASSSYPTGSPYEQYF. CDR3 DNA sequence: TGTGCCAGCAGCTCTTACCCGACAGGGAGTCCCTACGAGCAGTACTTC.

The CDR3 bases are TGTGCCAGCAGTGACCAGGGGATCTCCTACGAGCAGTACTTC. The encoded protein is CASSDQGISYEQYF. The chain employs TRBV2 and TRBJ2-5; perhaps TRBD1 as D (6 bases). The J call is doubtful: the DNA matches TRBJ2-7 better. The CDR3 has 14 residues. CDR1 is SNHLY and CDR2 is FYNNEI in the germline V gene.

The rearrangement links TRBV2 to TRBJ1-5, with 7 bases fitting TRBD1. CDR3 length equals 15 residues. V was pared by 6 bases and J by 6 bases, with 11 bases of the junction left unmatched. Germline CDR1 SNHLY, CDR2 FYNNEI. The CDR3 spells CASRPQGGGGQPQHF. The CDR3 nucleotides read TGTGCCAGCAGACCCCAGGGGGGAGGTGGTCAGCCCCAGCATTTT.

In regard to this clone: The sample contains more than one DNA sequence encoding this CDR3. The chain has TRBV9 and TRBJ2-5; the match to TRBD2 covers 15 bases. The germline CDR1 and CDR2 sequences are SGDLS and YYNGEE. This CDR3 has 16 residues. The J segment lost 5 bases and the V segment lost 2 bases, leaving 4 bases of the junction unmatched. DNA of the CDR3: TGTGCCAGCAGCGTCGGGACTAGCGGGGGGAAGGAGACCCAGTACTTC. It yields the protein CASSVGTSGGKETQYF.

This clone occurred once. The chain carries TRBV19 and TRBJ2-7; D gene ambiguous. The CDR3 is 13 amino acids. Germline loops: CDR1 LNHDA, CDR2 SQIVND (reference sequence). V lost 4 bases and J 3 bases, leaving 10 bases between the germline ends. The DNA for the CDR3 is TGTGCCAGTAGTACGGTTGGTAGCTACGAGCAGTACTTC. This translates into CASSTVGSYEQYF.

This chain's CDR3 is CASSEFRGKATNEKLFF. CDR3 DNA: TGTGCCAGCAGTGAATTTAGGGGGAAGGCCACTAATGAAAAACTGTTTTTT. The rearrangement uses TRBV6-1 and TRBJ1-4; D may be TRBD1 (6 bases). Trimming shortened V by 2 bases and J by 2 bases, and 15 bases separated the two germline ends. CDR3 size: 17 residues. Germline CDR1 is MNHNS and CDR2 is SASEGT.

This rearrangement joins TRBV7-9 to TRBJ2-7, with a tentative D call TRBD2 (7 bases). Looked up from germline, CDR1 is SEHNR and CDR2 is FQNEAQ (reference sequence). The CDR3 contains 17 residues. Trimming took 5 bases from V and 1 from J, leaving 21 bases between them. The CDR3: CASSPSPGGRPSYEQYF. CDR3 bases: TGTGCCAGCAGCCCTTCCCCCGGGGGGCGACCATCCTACGAGCAGTACTTC.

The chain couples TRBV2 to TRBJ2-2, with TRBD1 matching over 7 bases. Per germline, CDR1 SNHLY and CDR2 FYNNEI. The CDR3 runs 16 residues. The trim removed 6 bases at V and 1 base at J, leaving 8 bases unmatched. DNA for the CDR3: TGTGCCAGCAGCAAGGGAAGGGGGCTGAACACCGGGGAGCTGTTTTTT. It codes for CASSKGRGLNTGELFF. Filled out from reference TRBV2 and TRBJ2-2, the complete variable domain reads EPEVTQTPSHQVTQMGQEVILRCVPISNHLYFYWYRQILGQKVEFLVSFYNNEISEKSEIFDDQFSVERPDGSNFTLKIRSTKLEDSAMYFCASSKGRGLNTGELFFGEGSRLTVL.

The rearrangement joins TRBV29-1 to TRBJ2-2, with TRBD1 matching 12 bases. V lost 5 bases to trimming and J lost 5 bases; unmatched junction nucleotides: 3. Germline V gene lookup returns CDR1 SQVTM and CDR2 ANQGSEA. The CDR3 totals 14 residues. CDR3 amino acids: CSVRDRGQTGELFF. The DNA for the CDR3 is TGCAGCGTTCGGGACAGGGGGCAAACCGGGGAGCTGTTTTTT.

CDR3 protein: CASSPGTSGVYEQYF. The CDR3 region has the DNA TGTGCCAGCAGCCCCGGGACTAGCGGAGTCTACGAGCAGTACTTC. The genes are TRBV7-9 and TRBJ2-7; 11 bases are a match to TRBD2. Per germline, CDR1 SEHNR and CDR2 FQNEAQ (reference sequence). Unmatched junction bases numbered 6, after V lost 5 bases and J lost 3 bases. The CDR3 contains 15 residues.

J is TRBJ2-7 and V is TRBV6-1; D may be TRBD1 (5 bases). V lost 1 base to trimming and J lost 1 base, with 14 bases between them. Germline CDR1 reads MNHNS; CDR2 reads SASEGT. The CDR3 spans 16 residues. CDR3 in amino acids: CASSEGAQGLSYEQYF. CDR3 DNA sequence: TGTGCCAGCAGTGAAGGGGCCCAGGGCCTATCCTACGAGCAGTACTTC.

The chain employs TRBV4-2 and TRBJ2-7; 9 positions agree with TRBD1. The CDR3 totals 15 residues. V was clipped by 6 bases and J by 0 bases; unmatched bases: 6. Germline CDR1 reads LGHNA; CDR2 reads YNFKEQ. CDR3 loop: CASSSRQGVSYEQYF. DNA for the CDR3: TGTGCCAGCAGTTCTCGACAGGGGGTCTCCTACGAGCAGTACTTC.